These 29 T cell receptor beta chains share one sample of origin, sequenced in a study of T cell responses to AZD1222 COVID-19 vaccine. The assay was immunoSEQ multiplex PCR, and TCRdb's table has in-frame clones only and misses some. The repertoire consists of 100,000 to 130,000 clones, with approximately 92% occurring once and the leading ten covering more than 8%. Sequencing was performed on peripheral blood, taken 28 days after the second AZD1222 dose. The receptors were gathered from an adult who received the AZD1222 COVID-19 vaccine.

V gene TRBV3-1 (or the pseudogene TRBV3-2) combines with J gene TRBJ2-7; possibly TRBD1 for D (5 bases). The CDR3 length is 16 residues. Trimming cost V 0 bases and J 0 bases, with 12 bases left between them. Germline V gene sequence: CDR1 LGHDT, CDR2 YNNKEL (reference sequence). CDR3 amino acids: CASSQEWQGSSYEQYF. DNA of the CDR3: TGTGCCAGCAGCCAAGAGTGGCAGGGAAGCTCCTACGAGCAGTACTTC.

The chain links TRBV5-1 to TRBJ1-2, with D tentatively TRBD1 (6 bases). The germline V gene encodes CDR1 SGHRS and CDR2 YFSETQ. V lost 4 bases, J lost 4 bases, and 11 bases lay in between. CDR3 size: 13 residues. CDR3 bases: TGCGCCAGCAGCCCAGGGGCCCCCTATGGCTACACCTTC. Its protein product is CASSPGAPYGYTF.

This clone was recorded a few times. This chain links TRBV19 with TRBJ1-2, with 7 positions matching TRBD1. The length of the CDR3 is 13 residues. CDR1 and CDR2 from the germline V gene are LNHDA and SQIVND (reference sequence). Trimming took 5 bases from V and 4 from J; bases not matched to a gene: 4. The DNA of the CDR3 is TGTGCCAGTAGTCACACAGGGGTCTATGGCTACACCTTC. It yields the protein CASSHTGVYGYTF.

V usage is TRBV19 and J usage is TRBJ1-5, with unresolved D. This CDR3 region has 14 residues. Per the germline V gene, CDR1 is LNHDA and CDR2 is SQIVND (reference sequence). Trimming took 1 base from V and 4 from J, leaving 8 bases between them. CDR3 sequence (DNA): TGTGCCAGTAGTATAGGTCCGGGGAATCAGCCCCAGCATTTT. This sequence encodes CASSIGPGNQPQHF.

This chain joins TRBV24-1 and TRBJ2-3; TRBD2 agrees at 12 bases. This CDR3 has 18 amino acids. V lost 4 bases to trimming and J lost 5 bases; unmatched junction nucleotides: 12. CDR1 is KGHDR, CDR2 SFDVKD, per germline. CDR3 nucleotide sequence: TGTGCCACCAGTGACCCCGGGACTAGCGGGTTGCTTGAAGATACGCAGTATTTT. This gives the protein CATSDPGTSGLLEDTQYF.

The chain is built from TRBV4-1 and TRBJ1-2; possible D gene TRBD1, 6 bases. The CDR3 spans 15 residues. Per germline, CDR1 MGHRA and CDR2 YSYEKL. The V gene lost 0 bases and the J gene lost 7 bases, with 15 bases spanning the gap. CDR3 coding DNA: TGCGCCAGCAGCCAAGATCGGACAGCCGCTGGTGGCTACACCTTC. Translated, it gives CASSQDRTAAGGYTF.

The chain has TRBV2 and TRBJ2-7; 8 bases map to TRBD2. Germline CDR1 and CDR2: SNHLY and FYNNEI. With 8 bases clipped from V and 4 bases from J, the junction kept 16 bases outside the gene matches. The CDR3 contains 16 residues. This chain's CDR3 is CASAGTSRGLPYEQYF. The CDR3 bases are TGTGCCAGCGCCGGGACTAGTAGAGGGTTACCTTACGAGCAGTACTTC.

The rearrangement joins TRBV5-5 to TRBJ1-1, with D unresolved. Trimming took 4 bases from V and 0 from J, leaving 16 bases between them. Germline-derived CDR1 and CDR2 are SGHKS and YYEKEE (reference sequence). CDR3 length: 16 amino acids. This CDR3 reads CASSRALVTVNTEAFF. Here the CDR3 DNA reads TGTGCCAGCAGCCGGGCGCTGGTGACCGTGAACACTGAAGCTTTCTTT.

The rearrangement joins TRBV29-1 to TRBJ2-1; TRBD1 might be the D (5 bases). CDR1 is SQVTM and CDR2 is ANQGSEA in the germline V gene. CDR3 length: 12 residues. The V gene lost 6 bases and the J gene lost 4 bases, with 10 bases spanning the gap. This CDR3 reads CSVGVRYNEQFF. The CDR3 DNA reads as TGCAGCGTAGGGGTAAGGTACAATGAGCAGTTCTTC.

V and J are TRBV28 and TRBJ2-5; 10 nucleotides align to TRBD1. This CDR3 contains 16 residues. The junction had 10 bases not matched to a gene; V was cut back by 5 bases and J by 4 bases. Germline assignment: CDR1 MDHEN and CDR2 SYDVKM. CDR3 nucleotide sequence: TGTGCCAGCAGTCCCCGACAGGGGGCGGTCCGAGAGACCCAGTACTTC. Residues: CASSPRQGAVRETQYF.

This chain uses TRBV4-3 with TRBJ1-2; tentative D call: TRBD1 (6 bases). The germline V gene encodes CDR1 LGHNA and CDR2 YSLEER. The V end was cut by 3 bases, the J end by 5 bases, with 13 bases between. This CDR3 is 14 amino acids long. CDR3 loop: CASSQQTGDYGYTF. CDR3 DNA: TGCGCCAGCAGCCAGCAGACAGGTGATTATGGCTACACCTTC.

The chain combines TRBV5-1 with TRBJ2-7, with 9 bases aligning to TRBD1. CDR3 length: 15 amino acids. Trimming at V came to 3 bases and at J to 6 bases, leaving 10 bases not matched to a gene. Germline V gene lookup returns CDR1 SGHRS and CDR2 YFSETQ. CDR3 region: CASSWEDRGRFEQYF. CDR3 bases: TGCGCCAGCAGCTGGGAGGACAGGGGTCGTTTCGAGCAGTACTTC.

The gene calls are TRBV6-5 and TRBJ1-1; 10 nucleotides line up with TRBD1. This CDR3 comprises 14 residues. With V trimmed by 8 bases and J by 4 bases, 7 bases remained unmatched. Germline V CDR1 and CDR2: MNHEY, SVGAGI. This CDR3 is CASQRQGAGTEAFF. The CDR3 nucleotides are TGTGCCAGCCAGCGACAGGGGGCAGGCACTGAAGCTTTCTTT.

The J gene is TRBJ1-3, the V gene TRBV10-3; D is unclear. Trimming took off 3 bases at V and 2 bases at J, with 5 bases between the two ends. This CDR3 region has 13 residues. The germline gives CDR1 ENHRY, CDR2 SYGVKD. CDR3 amino acids: CAISDVAGNTIYF. The DNA of the CDR3 is TGTGCCATCAGTGATGTCGCTGGAAACACCATATATTTT.

The chain is built from TRBV9 and TRBJ1-1; D may be TRBD1 (6 bases). V was pared by 4 bases and J by 7 bases, with 20 bases between. CDR1 SGDLS and CDR2 YYNGEE come from the germline V gene. This CDR3 contains 15 residues. CDR3 protein: CASSIEGGGFDEAFF. DNA of the CDR3: TGTGCCAGCAGCATCGAAGGGGGGGGCTTCGATGAAGCTTTCTTT.

This clone occurred once. This sequence joins TRBV28 and TRBJ2-3; either TRBD1 or TRBD2 may supply D (6 bases each). This CDR3 region has 17 residues. In germline, CDR1 is MDHEN, CDR2 SYDVKM. The V end was cut by 4 bases, the J end by 3 bases, with 20 bases between. CDR3 bases: TGTGCCAGCAGTTCCCCGGGGGCGGGGTGGGGGACAGATACGCAGTATTTT. Translating it yields CASSSPGAGWGTDTQYF.

This chain joins TRBV5-6 and TRBJ2-4; D not certain. Trimming took 0 bases from V and 0 from J, leaving 10 bases between them. CDR3 length: 16 amino acids. Germline values: CDR1 SGHDT, CDR2 YYEEEE. The CDR3 coding sequence is TGTGCCAGCAGCTTGGAACAGCTTCTAGCCAAAAACATTCAGTACTTC. Protein: CASSLEQLLAKNIQYF.

This clone has just one count. The chain couples TRBV6-1 to TRBJ1-6; D possibly corresponds to TRBD1 (5 bases). V was cut by 2 bases and J by 5 bases, with 7 bases left in between. Germline values: CDR1 MNHNS, CDR2 SASEGT. The CDR3 is 14 amino acids. The DNA of the CDR3 is TGTGCCAGCAGTGAAAGGGGCAATAATTCACCCCTCCACTTT. Its protein is CASSERGNNSPLHF.

The chain joins TRBV2 to TRBJ1-1; D is possibly TRBD1 (6 bases). Germline loops: CDR1 SNHLY, CDR2 FYNNEI. CDR3 length: 15 amino acids. With 1 base removed from V and 1 base from J, the gap between germline ends came to 10 bases. The CDR3, as DNA: TGTGCCAGCAGTGAAGTTCCAGGGGAGAACACTGAAGCTTTCTTT. It codes for CASSEVPGENTEAFF.

The V gene is TRBV9, the J gene TRBJ1-3, with D possibly TRBD1 on 5 matching bases. CDR1 is SGDLS and CDR2 is YYNGEE in the germline V gene. CDR3 length: 17 residues. V was trimmed by 1 base and J by 2 bases, leaving 16 bases between them. The CDR3 protein is CASSVKGSGSPGNTIYF. The DNA of the CDR3 is TGTGCCAGCAGCGTAAAGGGGAGCGGGAGCCCTGGAAACACCATATATTTT. Full variable domain (missing parts from reference TRBV9 and TRBJ1-3): DSGVTQTPKHLITATGQRVTLRCSPRSGDLSVYWYQQSLDQGLQFLIQYYNGEERAKGNILERFSAQQFPDLHSELNLSSLELGDSALYFCASSVKGSGSPGNTIYFGEGSWLTVV.

The chain uses TRBV6-2 or TRBV6-3 and TRBJ2-7; 7 bases fit TRBD1. CDR3 size: 18 residues. CDR1 is MNHEY and CDR2 is SVGEGT in the germline V gene. Losses at the gene ends were 0 bases for V and 7 bases for J; bases not matched to a gene: 18. CDR3 nucleotides: TGTGCCAGCAGTTACTCGGCGCTTGGAAGGGGGCGAGGTCGGGAGCAGTACTTC. Translated: CASSYSALGRGRGREQYF.

The chain combines TRBV5-8 with TRBJ2-2, with D unclear. The V end was cut by 2 bases, the J end by 0 bases, with 11 bases between. Germline V gene lookup returns CDR1 SGHTS and CDR2 YDEGEE. The CDR3 is made up of 16 amino acids. CDR3 coding DNA: TGTGCCAGCAGCTTCCGTATTAAGACGAACACCGGGGAGCTGTTTTTT. Amino acids: CASSFRIKTNTGELFF.

This clone was observed a single time. J is TRBJ2-5 and V is TRBV10-3, with TRBD2 as a possible D gene (5 bases). CDR3 size: 15 residues. Germline V gene sequence: CDR1 ENHRY, CDR2 SYGVKD. Trimming pared 0 bases from V and 5 bases from J, leaving 13 bases between. CDR3 in amino acids: CAISESDSPRETQYF. The CDR3, as DNA: TGTGCCATCAGTGAGTCGGACTCCCCGAGGGAGACCCAGTACTTC.

The V and J genes are TRBV5-1 and TRBJ2-1, with 14 bases aligning to TRBD2. Trimming at V came to 6 bases and at J to 0 bases, leaving 8 bases not matched to a gene. CDR3 length equals 18 residues. Germline lookup yields CDR1 SGHRS and CDR2 YFSETQ. DNA for the CDR3: TGCGCCAGCACTAGGACTAGCGGGGGGCTAAGCTCCTACAATGAGCAGTTCTTC. This encodes CASTRTSGGLSSYNEQFF.

The chain couples TRBV7-3 to TRBJ2-1, with D possibly called TRBD1 or TRBD2 (5 bases each). Trimming left V 1 base short and J 8 bases short, with 12 bases between. The CDR3 is 14 amino acids. The V gene's germline CDR1 is SGHTA and CDR2 FQGTGA. The CDR3, as DNA: TGTGCCAGCAGCTTAAGCTCCGGGGCGGATGAGCAGTTCTTC. Translated: CASSLSSGADEQFF.

This clone was seen once. The chain is built from TRBV7-2 and TRBJ1-1; D perhaps matches TRBD1 (5 bases). Germline V gene sequence: CDR1 SGHTA, CDR2 FQGNSA. V dropped 2 bases and J dropped 1 base, with 8 bases sitting between them. The CDR3 is 14 residues long. The CDR3 region has the DNA TGTGCCAGCAGCTTAAGACAGAAGAACACTGAAGCTTTCTTT. Protein: CASSLRQKNTEAFF.

V gene TRBV6-5 combines with J gene TRBJ2-2, with D possibly being TRBD2 (5 bases). Germline-derived CDR1 and CDR2 are MNHEY and SVGAGI. V was trimmed by 9 bases and J by 4 bases, leaving 12 bases between them. The CDR3 runs 13 residues. Written as DNA, the CDR3 is TGTGCCAGTGGGAGCAAAACCACCGGGGAGCTGTTTTTT. Residues: CASGSKTTGELFF.

The rearrangement joins TRBV11-3 to TRBJ2-2; 11 nucleotides match TRBD2. This CDR3 is 15 amino acids long. The germline V gene encodes CDR1 SGHNT and CDR2 YENEEA. With 4 bases clipped from V and 5 bases from J, the junction kept 3 bases outside the gene matches. The CDR3 DNA reads as TGTGCCAGCAGCTCGCTAGCGGGGGGAACCGGGGAGCTGTTTTTT. This gives the protein CASSSLAGGTGELFF.

V gene TRBV5-8 combines with J gene TRBJ1-5, with D possibly matching TRBD1 (5 bases). CDR3 length: 16 amino acids. Germline CDR1 SGHTS, CDR2 YDEGEE. Trimming cost V 0 bases and J 10 bases, with 20 bases left between them. Here the CDR3 DNA reads TGTGCCAGCAGCTTGGAAGGGGCACAGCCGTCATTACCCCAGCATTTT. It encodes CASSLEGAQPSLPQHF. Full variable domain (outside the CDR3, taken from reference TRBV5-8 and TRBJ1-5): EAGVTQSPTHLIKTRGQQATLRCSPISGHTSVYWYQQALGLGLQFLLWYDEGEERNRGNFPPRFSGRQFPNYSSELNVNALELEDSALYLCASSLEGAQPSLPQHFGDGTRLSIL.